This T cell receptor beta chain emerged from a study of cytomegalovirus exposure and HLA in healthy donors. Germline CDR1 SNHLY, CDR2 FYNNEI. CDR3 length equals 15 residues. V lost 4 bases and J 4 bases, leaving 16 bases between the germline ends. With 60 Vbeta and 13 Jbeta primers, the PCR was carried out. The method was immunoSEQ multiplex PCR; TCRdb's version includes in-frame clones alone and lacks a portion of them. The table records about 150,000 clones, 70% to 80% of them present only once. Samples came from healthy bone marrow donors. The V call is TRBV2, the J call TRBJ2-5, with D possibly TRBD2 on 6 matching bases. This sequence originates from a man in his forties in good health and CMV-seropositive. Sequenced material: PBMCs. In DNA form, the CDR3 reads TGTGCCAGCAGTGGTGGGGGAGGTTCAGGAGAGACCCAGTACTTC. Translated: CASSGGGGSGETQYF.